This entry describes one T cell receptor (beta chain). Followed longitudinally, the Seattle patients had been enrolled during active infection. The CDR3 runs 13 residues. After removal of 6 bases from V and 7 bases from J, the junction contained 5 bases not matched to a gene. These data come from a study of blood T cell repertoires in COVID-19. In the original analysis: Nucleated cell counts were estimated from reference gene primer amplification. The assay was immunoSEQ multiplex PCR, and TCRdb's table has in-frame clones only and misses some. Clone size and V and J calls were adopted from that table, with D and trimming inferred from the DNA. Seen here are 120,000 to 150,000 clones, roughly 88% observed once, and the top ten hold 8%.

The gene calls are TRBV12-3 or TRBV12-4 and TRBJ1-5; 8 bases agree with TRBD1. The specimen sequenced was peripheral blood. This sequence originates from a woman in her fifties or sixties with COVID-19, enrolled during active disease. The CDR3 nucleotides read TGTGCCAGCAGCTTGGACAGGGCGCAGCCCCAGCATTTT. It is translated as CASSLDRAQPQHF.